This entry lists 21 T cell receptor beta chains sequenced from one sample in a study of Graves' ophthalmopathy and Graves' hyperthyroidism. RNA transcripts provided the template for amplifying TCR beta CDR3 regions. After a first-round RT-PCR with HTBI primers, a second-round multiplex PCR was run. TCRdb fed the multiplex PCR reads into MiXCR, producing one record per CDR3 protein. The table shows around 1,200,000 distinct CDR3 sequences, with 36% occurring only once. Sequencing was performed on peripheral blood or thyroid tissue (not recorded which). All receptors derive from an adult man with Graves' hyperthyroidism.

This clonotype was counted between two and nine times. The gene calls are TRBV28 and TRBJ2-6; the D is unclear. The germline V gene encodes CDR1 MDHEN and CDR2 SYDVKM. The V end lost 4 bases, the J end lost 2 bases, and 6 bases lay between the germline ends. This CDR3 contains 14 residues. Here the CDR3 reads CASSWAAGANVLTF. The CDR3 DNA sequence: TGTGCCAGCAGTTGGGCCGCTGGGGCCAACGTCCTGACTTTC.

The table lists this clonotype with many counts. The V call is TRBV11-1, the J call TRBJ1-1; a weak D match, TRBD1 (5 bases). V was clipped by 5 bases and J by 7 bases, with 14 bases between them. Germline lookup yields CDR1 SGHAT and CDR2 FQDESV (reference sequence). The CDR3 runs to 13 residues. CDR3 coding DNA: TGTGCCAGCAGCCGGGACCGATCGAGTGAAGCTTTCTTT. It is translated as CASSRDRSSEAFF.

This clonotype has a count of ten or more. This chain connects TRBV29-1 to TRBJ2-2; a weak D match, TRBD2 (6 bases). The CDR3 extends over 14 amino acids. CDR1 SQVTM and CDR2 ANQGSEA come from the germline V gene. V was trimmed by 6 bases and J by 6 bases, leaving 17 bases between them. CDR3 amino acids: CSVGSGSQAGELFF. The CDR3 DNA is TGCAGCGTCGGTTCCGGGAGTCAAGCCGGGGAGCTGTTTTTT.

On this clonotype itself: It may be a read error: a sequence one base away is much more abundant. The J gene is TRBJ2-7, the V gene TRBV9; TRBD1 or TRBD2 may be the D gene (7 bases each). This CDR3 region has 14 residues. V lost 2 bases to trimming and J lost 2 bases, with 11 bases between them. CDR1 and CDR2 (germline): SGDLS, YYNGEE. CDR3 protein: CASSVRGTAYEQYF. DNA of the CDR3: TGTGCCAGCAGCGTGCGGGGGACAGCCTACGAGCAGTACTTC.

As for this clonotype: One junction end does not reproduce the germline sequence, and a read error may be involved. The CDR3 reads CVSSQDTGYEQYF. In DNA form, the CDR3 reads TGCGTCAGCAGCCAAGATACAGGGTACGAGCAGTACTTC. This sequence joins TRBV4-3 and TRBJ2-7, with TRBD1 as a possible D gene (6 bases). The CDR3 length is 13 residues. Germline CDR1 LGHNA, CDR2 YSLEER.

This clonotype was picked up a small number of times. This chain links TRBV15 with TRBJ1-5, with 11 nucleotides matching TRBD1. Trimming took 5 bases from V and 1 from J; bases not matched to a gene: 4. There are 16 residues in the CDR3. Germline values: CDR1 LNHNV, CDR2 YYDKDF (reference sequence). For the CDR3, the DNA is TGTGCCACCAGCCAGGACAGGGGGCGAAGCAATCAGCCCCAGCATTTT. Translation: CATSQDRGRSNQPQHF.

The table lists this clonotype with a few counts. The chain recombines TRBV12-3 or TRBV12-4 with TRBJ1-2; unclear D gene. The CDR3 has 15 residues. Trimming removed 6 bases from V and 6 bases from J, with 20 bases in between. The CDR3 loop reads CASRLRGEGVNGYTF. The CDR3 nucleotides read TGTGCCAGCAGGCTTAGAGGCGAGGGTGTGAATGGCTACACCTTC.

V is TRBV4-2 and J is TRBJ1-1; D possibly corresponds to TRBD1 (5 bases). This CDR3 spans 15 amino acids. V was shortened by 3 bases and J by 3 bases, with 14 bases between the two germline ends. Germline V gene lookup returns CDR1 LGHNA and CDR2 YNFKEQ. CDR3 protein: CASSQGVPPDTEAFF. CDR3 DNA: TGTGCCAGCAGCCAGGGGGTACCCCCTGACACTGAAGCTTTCTTT.

This clonotype came up many times. J is TRBJ2-7 and V is TRBV10-3; perhaps TRBD1 as D (6 bases). CDR1 and CDR2 (germline): ENHRY, SYGVKD. The length of the CDR3 is 14 residues. Trimming pared 10 bases from V and 1 base from J, leaving 17 bases between. The DNA for the CDR3 is TGTGCCAGCAGCTACTCTACAGGGTCCTACGAGCAGTACTTC. It codes for CASSYSTGSYEQYF.

This clonotype was found many times. The chain combines TRBV7-9 with TRBJ1-5; D gene unclear. The length of the CDR3 is 16 residues. CDR1 SEHNR and CDR2 FQNEAQ come from the germline V gene (reference sequence). Trimming left V 3 bases short and J 2 bases short, with 14 bases between. The CDR3 reads CASSLGVGSGNQPQHF. CDR3 DNA: TGTGCCAGCAGCTTGGGTGTTGGGAGTGGCAATCAGCCCCAGCATTTT.

In its sample, this clonotype was seen a few times. This chain connects TRBV5-6 to TRBJ2-7, with 7 bases aligning to TRBD1. Germline V gene sequence: CDR1 SGHDT, CDR2 YYEEEE. With 2 bases clipped from V and 1 base from J, the junction kept 6 bases outside the gene matches. This CDR3 is 15 amino acids long. DNA of the CDR3: TGTGCCAGCAGCTTCGGGGACAGACTTTCCTACGAGCAGTACTTC. Encoded protein: CASSFGDRLSYEQYF. Variable domain in full (rest from reference TRBV5-6 and TRBJ2-7): DAGVTQSPTHLIKTRGQQVTLRCSPKSGHDTVSWYQQALGQGPQFIFQYYEEEERQRGNFPDRFSGHQFPNYSSELNVNALLLGDSALYLCASSFGDRLSYEQYFGPGTRLTVT.

This clonotype was detected many times. This chain links TRBV6-5 with TRBJ2-7; D call uncertain. From germline, CDR1 is MNHEY and CDR2 SVGAGI. The CDR3 length is 12 residues. Trimming removed 2 bases at V and 3 bases at J, with 5 bases between. CDR3 protein: CASSYTGYEQYF. CDR3 nucleotides: TGTGCCAGCAGTTACACCGGCTACGAGCAGTACTTC.

Of note for this clonotype: The junction differs from germline at one of its ends, possibly a read error. The V call is TRBV14, the J call TRBJ1-5, with D uncertain. Germline V gene sequence: CDR1 SGHDN, CDR2 FVKESK. CDR3 length: 16 residues. CDR3 sequence: CAISQDPPVSNQPQHF. The DNA of the CDR3 is TGTGCCATCAGCCAAGATCCCCCCGTGAGCAATCAGCCCCAGCATTTT.

At least ten counts were recorded for this clonotype. This chain uses TRBV5-8 with TRBJ2-5; tentatively, D is TRBD1 (6 bases). The ends were cut back, 4 bases at V and 9 bases at J, with 16 bases in the middle. Germline-derived CDR1 and CDR2 are SGHTS and YDEGEE. The CDR3 has 13 amino acids. CDR3 DNA sequence: TGTGCCAGCAGCCCCGGACAGTCGTTCGCCCAGTACTTC. Its translation is CASSPGQSFAQYF.

This clonotype was picked up a small number of times. V is TRBV7-8 and J is TRBJ2-2, with TRBD2 matching 13 bases. The germline gives CDR1 SGHVS, CDR2 FQNEAQ. The V gene end was trimmed by 1 base and the J gene end by 5 bases; junction bases not matched to a gene: 4. There are 17 residues in the CDR3. CDR3 bases: TGTGCCAGCAGCTTAGAGTCGGGACTAGCGGGAACCGGGGAGCTGTTTTTT. Protein: CASSLESGLAGTGELFF.

A word on this clonotype: This may stem from a read error, because a much larger clone lies one nucleotide away. This rearrangement joins TRBV7-9 to TRBJ1-4, with D hard to call. The germline V gene encodes CDR1 SEHNR and CDR2 FQNEAQ (reference sequence). V was clipped by 1 base and J by 0 bases, with 9 bases between them. The CDR3 spans 16 residues. CDR3 in DNA: TGTGCCAGCAGCTTAGAGACGGGGTCAACTAATGAAAAACTGTTTTTT. Amino acid sequence: CASSLETGSTNEKLFF.

The chain carries TRBV5-4 and TRBJ2-7; no clear D. This CDR3 is built from 13 residues. CDR1 and CDR2 (germline): SGHNT, YYREEE (reference sequence). Trimming left V 8 bases short and J 0 bases short, with 12 bases between. The DNA of the CDR3 is TGTGCCAGTAGGCAAAGCGACTCCTACGAGCAGTACTTC. It yields the protein CASRQSDSYEQYF.

To note about this clonotype: One junction end disagrees with the germline gene, perhaps due to a read error. The chain employs TRBV29-1 and TRBJ1-1, with 10 positions matching TRBD1. Germline values: CDR1 SQVTM, CDR2 ANQGSEA. The CDR3 sequence is 13 residues long. The CDR3 nucleotides are TGCAGCACCCGACAGGGGGCAAACACTGAAGCCTTCTTT. Translated, it gives CSTRQGANTEAFF.

Only one count was recorded for this clonotype. V and J are TRBV27 and TRBJ1-5; no clear D. The germline V and J ends were trimmed by 3 bases and 5 bases, with 8 bases remaining between them. Germline CDR1 MNHEY, CDR2 SMNVEV (reference sequence). The CDR3 has 13 amino acids. The CDR3 is CASSFDRYQPQHF. The CDR3 DNA reads TGTGCCAGCAGTTTTGACCGATATCAGCCCCAGCATTTT.

This clonotype was recorded at least ten times. This chain connects TRBV19 to TRBJ1-6; D might be TRBD1 (5 bases). The CDR3 has 16 residues. CDR1 and CDR2 (germline): LNHDA, SQIVND (reference sequence). V lost 7 bases, J lost 9 bases, and 22 bases lay in between. In nucleotides, the CDR3 is TGTGCCAGTACCCTTGGGGACCGCTACAGGAGTTCACCCCTCCACTTT. It specifies CASTLGDRYRSSPLHF.

The V and J genes are TRBV20-1 and TRBJ1-6, with D possibly TRBD1 on 5 matching bases. The length of the CDR3 is 15 residues. Germline V CDR1 and CDR2: DFQATT, SNEGSKA (reference sequence). V shed 7 bases and J shed 10 bases, with 23 bases lying between them. Here the CDR3 DNA reads TGCAGTGGCGCTTCTACGGTGGGACTTTGGTCACCCCTCCACTTT. Translated: CSGASTVGLWSPLHF.